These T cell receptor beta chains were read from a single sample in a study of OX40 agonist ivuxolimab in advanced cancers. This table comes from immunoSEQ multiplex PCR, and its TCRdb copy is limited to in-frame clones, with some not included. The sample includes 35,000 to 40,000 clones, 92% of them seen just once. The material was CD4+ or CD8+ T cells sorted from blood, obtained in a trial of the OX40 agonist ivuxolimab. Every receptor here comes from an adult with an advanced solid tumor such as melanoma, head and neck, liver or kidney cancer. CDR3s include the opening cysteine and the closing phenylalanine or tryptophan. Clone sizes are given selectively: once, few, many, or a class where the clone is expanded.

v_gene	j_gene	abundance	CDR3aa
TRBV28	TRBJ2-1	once	CASSPGPDEQFF
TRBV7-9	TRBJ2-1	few	CASSLAGAEQFF
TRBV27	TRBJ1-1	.	CASSLGDSTTEAFF
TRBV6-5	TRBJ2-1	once	CASRTGLGDNEQFF
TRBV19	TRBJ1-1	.	CASSPPLANTEAFF
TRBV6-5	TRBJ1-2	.	CASSPTGNYGYTF
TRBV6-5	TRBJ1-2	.	CASNSGDGYTF
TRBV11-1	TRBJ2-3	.	CASSSTSGGTDTQYF
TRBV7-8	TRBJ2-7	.	CASSLGGISYEQYF
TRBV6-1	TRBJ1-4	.	CASSSQPNLGEKLFF
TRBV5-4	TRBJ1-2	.	CASRTDRNFNYGYTF
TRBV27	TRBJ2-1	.	CASSKGSSYNEQFF
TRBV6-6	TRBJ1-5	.	CASRAGTDYGQPQHF
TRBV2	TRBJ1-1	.	CASEGTEAFF
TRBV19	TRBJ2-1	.	CASTPGQGLPSSYNEQFF
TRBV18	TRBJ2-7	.	CASSPAASYEQYF
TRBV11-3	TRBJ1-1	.	CASSSGGGEAFF
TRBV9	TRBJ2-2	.	CASSVGFGGATGELFF
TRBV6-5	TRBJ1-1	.	CASSYGSVNTEAFF
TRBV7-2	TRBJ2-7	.	CASSLALAGYEQYF
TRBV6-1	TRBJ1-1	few	CASSRTEANTEAFF
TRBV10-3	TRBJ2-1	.	CAISPDSTHYNEQFF
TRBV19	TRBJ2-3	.	CASSFQRRAPDTQYF
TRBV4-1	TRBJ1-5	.	CASSQEGGLGNQPQHF
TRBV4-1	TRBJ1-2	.	CASSQVGLEQGYTF
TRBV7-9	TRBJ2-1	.	CASSLRGSNEQFF